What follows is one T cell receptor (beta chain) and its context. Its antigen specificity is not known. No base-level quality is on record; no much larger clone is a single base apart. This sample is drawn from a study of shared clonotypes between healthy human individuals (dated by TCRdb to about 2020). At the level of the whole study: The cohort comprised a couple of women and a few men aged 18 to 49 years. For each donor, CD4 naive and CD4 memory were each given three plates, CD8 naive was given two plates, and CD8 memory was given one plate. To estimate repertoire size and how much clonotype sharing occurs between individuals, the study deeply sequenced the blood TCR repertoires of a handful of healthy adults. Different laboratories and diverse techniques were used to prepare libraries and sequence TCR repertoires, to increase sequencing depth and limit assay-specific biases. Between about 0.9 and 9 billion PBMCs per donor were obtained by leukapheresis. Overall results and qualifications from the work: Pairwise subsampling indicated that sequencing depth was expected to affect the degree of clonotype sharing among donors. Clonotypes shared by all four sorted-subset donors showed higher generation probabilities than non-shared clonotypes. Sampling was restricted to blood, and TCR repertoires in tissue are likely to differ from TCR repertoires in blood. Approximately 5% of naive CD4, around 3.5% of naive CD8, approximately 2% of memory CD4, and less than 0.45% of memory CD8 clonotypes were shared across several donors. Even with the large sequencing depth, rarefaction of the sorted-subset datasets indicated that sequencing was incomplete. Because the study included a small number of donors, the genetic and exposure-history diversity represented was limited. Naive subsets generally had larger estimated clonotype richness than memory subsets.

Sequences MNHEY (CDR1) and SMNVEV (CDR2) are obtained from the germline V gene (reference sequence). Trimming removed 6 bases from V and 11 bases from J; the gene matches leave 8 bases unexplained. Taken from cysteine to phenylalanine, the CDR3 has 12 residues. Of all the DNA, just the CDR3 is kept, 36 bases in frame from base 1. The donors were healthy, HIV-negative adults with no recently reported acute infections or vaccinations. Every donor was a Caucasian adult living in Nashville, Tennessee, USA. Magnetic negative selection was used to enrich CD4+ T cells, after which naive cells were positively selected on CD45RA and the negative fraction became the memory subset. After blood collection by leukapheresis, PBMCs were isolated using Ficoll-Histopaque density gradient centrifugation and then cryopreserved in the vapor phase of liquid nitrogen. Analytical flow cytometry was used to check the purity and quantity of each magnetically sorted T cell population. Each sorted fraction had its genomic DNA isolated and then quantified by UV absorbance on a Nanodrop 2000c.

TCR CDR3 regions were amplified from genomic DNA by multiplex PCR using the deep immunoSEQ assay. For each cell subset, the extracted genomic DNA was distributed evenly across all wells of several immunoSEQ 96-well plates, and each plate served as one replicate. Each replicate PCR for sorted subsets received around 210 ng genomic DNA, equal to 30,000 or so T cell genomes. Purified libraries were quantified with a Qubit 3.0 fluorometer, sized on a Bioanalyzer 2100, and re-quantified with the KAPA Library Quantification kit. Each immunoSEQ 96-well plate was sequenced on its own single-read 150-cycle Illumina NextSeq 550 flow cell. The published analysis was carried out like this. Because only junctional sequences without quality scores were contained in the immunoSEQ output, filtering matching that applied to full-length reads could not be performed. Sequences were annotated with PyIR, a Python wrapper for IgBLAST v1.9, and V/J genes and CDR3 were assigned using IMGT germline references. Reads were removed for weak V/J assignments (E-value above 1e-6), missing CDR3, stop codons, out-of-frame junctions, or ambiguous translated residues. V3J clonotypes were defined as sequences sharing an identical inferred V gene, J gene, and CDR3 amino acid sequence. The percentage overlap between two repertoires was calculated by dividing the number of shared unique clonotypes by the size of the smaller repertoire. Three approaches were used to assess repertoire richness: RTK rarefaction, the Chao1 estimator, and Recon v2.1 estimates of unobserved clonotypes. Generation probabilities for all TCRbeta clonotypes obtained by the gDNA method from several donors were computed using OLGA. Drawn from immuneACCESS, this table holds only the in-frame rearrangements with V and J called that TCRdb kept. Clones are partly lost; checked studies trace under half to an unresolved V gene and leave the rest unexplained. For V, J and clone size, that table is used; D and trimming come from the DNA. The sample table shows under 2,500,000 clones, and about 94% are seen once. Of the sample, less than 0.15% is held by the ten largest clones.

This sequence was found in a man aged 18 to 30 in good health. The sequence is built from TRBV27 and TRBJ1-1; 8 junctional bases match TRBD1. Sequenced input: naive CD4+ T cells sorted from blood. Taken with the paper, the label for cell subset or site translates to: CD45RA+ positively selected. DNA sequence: TGTGCCAGCAGAGAGCGACAGGGGTGGGCTTTCTTT. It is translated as CASRERQGWAFF.